The text below deals with one TCR beta chain. No antigen is known for it. The record has no base qualities; no much larger clone is one base away. Using bias-controlled multiplex PCR with the immunoSEQ v3 hsTCRB kit, the TCR beta CDR3 regions were amplified from genomic DNA. TCR libraries were sequenced on an Illumina NextSeq 500 to 2 million to 2.5 million read pairs for survey level or roughly 4.5-6.5 million for deep level. As for the authors' bioinformatics: Clonality was reported by immunoSEQ Analyzer software, which also assigned V, D and J genes and filtered out non-productive sequences. Repertoires were compared using productive Simpson clonality and Morisita overlap index of productive TRB rearrangements between infused TIL and blood. As stored in TCRdb, this immuneACCESS dataset retains in-frame rearrangements with V and J assigned. A fraction of the clones does not appear; measured against another copy, unresolved V genes explain less than half of the discrepancy, and the remainder lacks a known reason. Clone size and V and J calls were adopted from that table, with D and trimming inferred from the DNA. The sample yields 50,000 or so clones; just over 70% were counted once. The top ten clones comprise roughly 5.6% of the sample.

Clipping removes 9 bases from V and 4 bases from J, with 5 as the unmatched junction base count. Per the germline V gene (reference sequence), LNHDA is the CDR1 and SQIVND is the CDR2. Including the terminal cysteine and phenylalanine, the CDR3 comprises 14 residues. This entry keeps only the CDR3 DNA: 42 bases, framed from base 1. The sample's time point label is to be understood as: pre-treatment sample, taken before nivolumab and TIL therapy. The baseline tumor samples, taken from the same resection that was used to grow TIL, were excised metastases, most often pleural nodules or supraclavicular lymph nodes. Tumors were collected before any PD-1/PD-L1 blockade, after which patients were given nivolumab, and patients who progressed were given lymphodepletion, an infusion of expanded TIL and IL-2. A phase I trial run at two centers enrolled adults with stage 4 NSCLC between late 2017 and 2020. The samples were drawn from an open-label, single-arm phase I trial testing tumor-infiltrating lymphocyte therapy combined with nivolumab in advanced non-small cell lung cancer. Portions of each resected tumor were snap-frozen in liquid nitrogen and stored at -80 °C. Tumor regions of interest were selected on H&E sections by laser-capture macrodissection, were pulverized into 15 mg aliquots, and were extracted with Qiagen Allprep kits.

This sample stems from a study of TIL therapy for anti-PD-1-resistant metastatic lung cancer (dated by TCRdb to the early 2020s). The study in broad terms: A median age of roughly 55 years (range about 38-80) and a median tumor PD-L1 proportion score of approximately 6% were recorded among enrolled patients. Across the cohort, whole-exome sequencing showed a median non-synonymous tumor mutation burden of more than 1.3 mutations per megabase. Clonotypes were tracked across tumor, expanded TIL product and serial blood samples by T cell receptor beta sequencing of tumor and peripheral blood. The cohort was predominantly lung adenocarcinoma, with a handful of EGFR-mutant and two ALK-rearranged tumors, and half of patients were current or former smokers.

On the study overall, not on this receptor specifically: Because the cohort was highly selected, with more treatment-naive, never-smoker and oncogene-addicted patients than is typical, generalizability is limited. Clonal turnover during TIL culture was high, and many clones enriched in the product were not detected in the baseline tumor, suggesting clonal contraction instead of faithful expansion. The study protocol defined all tumor marker inferences as exploratory. Higher clonality and lower diversity were observed in expanded TIL cultures than in baseline intratumoral T cells (median clonality about 6% vs 30%, p < 0.0001).

The source of this sequence is a person aged 25 to 80 with non-small cell lung cancer. The source material was tumor tissue, sampled at baseline. The rearranged chain carries TRBV19 and TRBJ2-1; TRBD2 fits 11 bases in the junction. The CDR3 in this case is CASGLAGLYNEQFF. The DNA sequence is given as TGTGCCAGCGGACTAGCGGGCTTATACAATGAGCAGTTCTTC.